What follows describes a single T cell receptor beta chain. The data originate from a study of blood T cell repertoires in COVID-19. Trimming pared 2 bases from V and 6 bases from J, leaving 19 bases between. The germline V gene encodes CDR1 MDHEN and CDR2 SYDVKM. The CDR3 runs 16 residues. Those who participated ranged in age from 18 to 89 years and resided in under 25 US areas. This table comes from immunoSEQ multiplex PCR, and its TCRdb copy is limited to in-frame clones, with some not included. The data show under 200,000 clones, less than 85% seen once. Sequencing used PBMCs or T cells enriched from blood (not recorded which). The sequence derives from a man aged 60 to 75 who had recovered from COVID-19. The chain uses TRBV28 and TRBJ1-2; D uncertain. The CDR3 DNA sequence: TGTGCCAGCAGTTTAAGTCTGAGAGGCGGGGTGGATGGCTACACCTTC. Translation gives CASSLSLRGGVDGYTF.